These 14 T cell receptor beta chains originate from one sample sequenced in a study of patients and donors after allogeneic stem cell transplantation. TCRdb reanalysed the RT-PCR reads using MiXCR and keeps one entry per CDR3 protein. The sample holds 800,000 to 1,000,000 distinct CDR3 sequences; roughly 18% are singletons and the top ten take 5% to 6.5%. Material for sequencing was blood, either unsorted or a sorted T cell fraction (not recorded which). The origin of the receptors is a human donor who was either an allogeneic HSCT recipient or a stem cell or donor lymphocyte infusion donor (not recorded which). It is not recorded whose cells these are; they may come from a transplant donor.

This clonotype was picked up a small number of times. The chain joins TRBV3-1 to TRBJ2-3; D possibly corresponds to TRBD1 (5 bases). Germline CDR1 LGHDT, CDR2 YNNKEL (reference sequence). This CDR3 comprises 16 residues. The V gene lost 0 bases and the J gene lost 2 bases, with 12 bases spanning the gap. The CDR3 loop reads CASSQDVGQNTDTQYF. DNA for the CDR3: TGTGCCAGCAGCCAAGATGTAGGACAAAACACAGATACGCAGTATTTT.

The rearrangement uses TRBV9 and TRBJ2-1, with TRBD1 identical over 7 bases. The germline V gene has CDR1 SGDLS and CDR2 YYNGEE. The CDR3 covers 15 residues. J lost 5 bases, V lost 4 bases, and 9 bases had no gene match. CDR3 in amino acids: CASSSAGTVNNEQFF. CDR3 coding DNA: TGTGCCAGCAGCTCAGCCGGGACAGTCAACAATGAGCAGTTCTTC.

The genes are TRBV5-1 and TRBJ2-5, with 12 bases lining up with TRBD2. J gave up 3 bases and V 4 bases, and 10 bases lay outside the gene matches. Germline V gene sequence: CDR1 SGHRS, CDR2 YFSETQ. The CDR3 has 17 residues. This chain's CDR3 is CASSRTTSGGRKETQYF. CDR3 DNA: TGCGCCAGCAGCCGGACTACTAGCGGGGGGCGGAAAGAGACCCAGTACTTC.

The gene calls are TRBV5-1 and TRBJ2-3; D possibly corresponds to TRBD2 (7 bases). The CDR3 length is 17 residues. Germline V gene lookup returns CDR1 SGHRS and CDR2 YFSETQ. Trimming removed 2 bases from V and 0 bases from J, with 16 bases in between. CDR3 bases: TGCGCCAGCAGCTTCTATAAGGGGGGGGGTAGCACAGATACGCAGTATTTT. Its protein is CASSFYKGGGSTDTQYF.

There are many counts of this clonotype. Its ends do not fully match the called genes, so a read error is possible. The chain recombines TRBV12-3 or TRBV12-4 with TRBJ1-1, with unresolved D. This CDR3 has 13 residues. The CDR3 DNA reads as TGTGCCAGCAGCTTAGAAAGGAACACTGAAGCTTTCTTT. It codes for CASSLERNTEAFF.

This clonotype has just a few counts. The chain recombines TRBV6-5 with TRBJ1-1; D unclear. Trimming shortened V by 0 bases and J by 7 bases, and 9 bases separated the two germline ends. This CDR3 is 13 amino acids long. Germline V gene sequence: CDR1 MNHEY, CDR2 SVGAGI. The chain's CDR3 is CASSYSTSYEAFF. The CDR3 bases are TGTGCCAGCAGTTACTCGACCAGCTATGAAGCTTTCTTT.

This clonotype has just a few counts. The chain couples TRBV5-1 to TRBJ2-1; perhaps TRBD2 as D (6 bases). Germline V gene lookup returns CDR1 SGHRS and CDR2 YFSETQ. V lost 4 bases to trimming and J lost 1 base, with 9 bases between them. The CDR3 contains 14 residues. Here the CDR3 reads CASSGGDSYNEQFF. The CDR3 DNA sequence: TGCGCCAGCAGCGGAGGGGATTCCTACAATGAGCAGTTCTTC.

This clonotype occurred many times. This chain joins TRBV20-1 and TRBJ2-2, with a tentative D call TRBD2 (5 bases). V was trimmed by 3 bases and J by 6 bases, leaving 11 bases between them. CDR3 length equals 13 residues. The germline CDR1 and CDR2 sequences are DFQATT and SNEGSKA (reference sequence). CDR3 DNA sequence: TGCAGTGCTAGTCTCACCGGGGCCGGGGAGCTGTTTTTT. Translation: CSASLTGAGELFF.

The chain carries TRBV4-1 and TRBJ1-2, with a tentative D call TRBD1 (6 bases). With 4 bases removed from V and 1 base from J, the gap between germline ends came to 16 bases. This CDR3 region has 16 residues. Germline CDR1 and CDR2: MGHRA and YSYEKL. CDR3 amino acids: CASSPVDRPFNYGYTF. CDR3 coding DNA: TGCGCCAGCAGCCCCGTAGACAGGCCTTTTAACTATGGCTACACCTTC.

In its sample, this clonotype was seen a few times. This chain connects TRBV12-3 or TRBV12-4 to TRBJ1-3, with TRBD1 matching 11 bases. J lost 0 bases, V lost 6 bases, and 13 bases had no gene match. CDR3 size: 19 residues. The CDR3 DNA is TGTGCCAGCAGCGCACCCCCGGGACAGGGGGTCCCCTCTGGAAACACCATATATTTT. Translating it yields CASSAPPGQGVPSGNTIYF.

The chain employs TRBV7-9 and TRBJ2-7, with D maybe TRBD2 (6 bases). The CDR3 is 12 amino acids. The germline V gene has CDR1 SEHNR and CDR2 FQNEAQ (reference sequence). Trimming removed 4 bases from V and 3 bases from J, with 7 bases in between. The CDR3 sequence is CASSWDFYEQYF. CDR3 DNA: TGTGCCAGCAGCTGGGACTTCTACGAGCAGTACTTC.

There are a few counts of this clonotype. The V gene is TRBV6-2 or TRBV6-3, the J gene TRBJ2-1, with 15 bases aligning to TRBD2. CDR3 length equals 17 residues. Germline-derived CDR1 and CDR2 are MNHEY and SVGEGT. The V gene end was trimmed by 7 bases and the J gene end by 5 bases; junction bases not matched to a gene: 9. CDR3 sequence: CASTIYGLAGGHNEQFF. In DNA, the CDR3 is TGTGCCAGCACCATTTATGGACTAGCGGGGGGGCACAATGAGCAGTTCTTC.

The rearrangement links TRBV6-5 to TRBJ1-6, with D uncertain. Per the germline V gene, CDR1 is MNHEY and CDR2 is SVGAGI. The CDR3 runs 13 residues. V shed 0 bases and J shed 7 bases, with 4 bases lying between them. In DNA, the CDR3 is TGTGCCAGCAGTTACTCGAGCAATTCACCCCTCCACTTT. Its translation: CASSYSSNSPLHF.

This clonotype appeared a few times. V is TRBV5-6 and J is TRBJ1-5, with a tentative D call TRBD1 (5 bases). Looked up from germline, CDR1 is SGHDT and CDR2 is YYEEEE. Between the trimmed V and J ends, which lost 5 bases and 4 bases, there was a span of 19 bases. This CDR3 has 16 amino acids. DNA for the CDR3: TGTGCCAGCAGAAAAACAGGATATGGGATAAATCAGCCCCAGCATTTT. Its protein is CASRKTGYGINQPQHF.